The 6 T cell receptor beta chains below were found in one sample sequenced in a study of cytomegalovirus exposure and HLA in healthy donors. The PCR used 60 Vbeta and 13 Jbeta primers. Assay: immunoSEQ multiplex PCR; the TCRdb copy retains only in-frame clones and omits some. The sample has roughly 100,000 clones; 76% are singletons. Sample: PBMCs. The receptors derive from a woman younger than 35 in good health and CMV-seropositive.

The chain combines TRBV19 with TRBJ2-3; 11 nucleotides align to TRBD2. This CDR3 has 16 residues. Looked up from germline, CDR1 is LNHDA and CDR2 is SQIVND (reference sequence). J was trimmed by 4 bases and V by 1 base; bases with no gene match: 4. The CDR3 bases are TGTGCCAGTAGTATAGCAGGGACTAGCGGTCCAGATACGCAGTATTTT. This encodes CASSIAGTSGPDTQYF.

V usage is TRBV18 and J usage is TRBJ2-5; the match to TRBD1 covers 8 bases. Germline lookup yields CDR1 KGHSH and CDR2 LQKENI. V lost 3 bases and J lost 4; bases outside the gene matches: 10. This CDR3 contains 16 residues. The CDR3 DNA reads TGTGCCAGCTCACCCTGGACAGGGTCTGGGGTAGAGACCCAGTACTTC. The encoded protein is CASSPWTGSGVETQYF.

In its sample, this clone was seen once. The gene calls are TRBV20-1 and TRBJ2-1; D gene ambiguous. Germline lookup yields CDR1 DFQATT and CDR2 SNEGSKA (reference sequence). Between the trimmed V and J ends, which lost 6 bases and 7 bases, there was a span of 10 bases. This CDR3 spans 11 amino acids. The chain's CDR3 is CSATVRNEQFF. The CDR3 DNA is TGCAGTGCCACCGTGCGGAATGAGCAGTTCTTC.

The rearrangement uses TRBV7-2 and TRBJ2-7; TRBD1 matches 7 bases. V was clipped by 5 bases and J by 1 base; unmatched bases: 5. Germline CDR1 SGHTA, CDR2 FQGNSA. The CDR3 contains 14 residues. The CDR3 DNA reads as TGTGCCAGCAGCCCTAGGACAGGATCCTACGAGCAGTACTTC. Translating it yields CASSPRTGSYEQYF.

This clone was recorded only once. This chain connects TRBV7-3 to TRBJ2-3; D gene uncertain. The CDR3 has 12 residues. CDR1 SGHTA and CDR2 FQGTGA come from the germline V gene. Trimming pared 4 bases from V and 3 bases from J, leaving 5 bases between. Here the CDR3 reads CASSSNTDTQYF. The CDR3 region has the DNA TGTGCCAGCAGCTCCAATACAGATACGCAGTATTTT. Supplemented by reference TRBV7-3 and TRBJ2-3, the full variable domain reads GAGVSQTPSNKVTEKGKYVELRCDPISGHTALYWYRQSLGQGPEFLIYFQGTGAADDSGLPNDRFFAVRPEGSVSTLKIQRTERGDSAVYLCASSSNTDTQYFGPGTRLTVL.

The chain is built from TRBV28 and TRBJ1-5; 7 bases are shared with TRBD1. The length of the CDR3 is 14 residues. Germline CDR1 reads MDHEN; CDR2 reads SYDVKM. After removal of 7 bases from V and 3 bases from J, the junction contained 6 bases not matched to a gene. The CDR3 sequence is CASTDRAPNQPQHF. The CDR3 nucleotides are TGTGCCAGCACCGACAGGGCTCCCAATCAGCCCCAGCATTTT.